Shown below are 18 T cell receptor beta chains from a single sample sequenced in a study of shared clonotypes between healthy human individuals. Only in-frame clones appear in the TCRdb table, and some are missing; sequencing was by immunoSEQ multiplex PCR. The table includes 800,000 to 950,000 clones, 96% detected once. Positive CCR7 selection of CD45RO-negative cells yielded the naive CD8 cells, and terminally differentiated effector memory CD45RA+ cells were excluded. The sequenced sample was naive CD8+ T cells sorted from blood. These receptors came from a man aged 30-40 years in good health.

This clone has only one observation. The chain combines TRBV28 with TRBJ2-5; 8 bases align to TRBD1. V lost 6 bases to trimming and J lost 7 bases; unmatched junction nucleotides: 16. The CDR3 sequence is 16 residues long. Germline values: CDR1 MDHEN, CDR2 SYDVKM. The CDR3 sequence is CASSPSGDRLWVTQYF. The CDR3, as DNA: TGTGCCAGCAGCCCCTCGGGGGACAGGCTGTGGGTGACCCAGTACTTC.

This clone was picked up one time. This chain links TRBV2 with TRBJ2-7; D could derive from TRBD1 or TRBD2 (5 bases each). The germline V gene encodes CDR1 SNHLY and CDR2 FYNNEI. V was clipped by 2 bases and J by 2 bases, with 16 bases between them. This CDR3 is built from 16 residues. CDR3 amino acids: CASSEPPGTGTYEQYF. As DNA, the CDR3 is TGTGCCAGCAGTGAACCCCCGGGGACGGGTACCTACGAGCAGTACTTC.

The CDR3 DNA reads as TGTGCCAGCACTGATAGCGGGGACTCCTACAATGAGCAGTTCTTC. Protein product: CASTDSGDSYNEQFF. The V gene is TRBV28, the J gene TRBJ2-1; 8 bases agree with TRBD2. CDR1 is MDHEN, CDR2 SYDVKM, per germline. V shed 7 bases and J 0 bases; nucleotides not matched to a gene: 5. The CDR3 loop spans 15 amino acids.

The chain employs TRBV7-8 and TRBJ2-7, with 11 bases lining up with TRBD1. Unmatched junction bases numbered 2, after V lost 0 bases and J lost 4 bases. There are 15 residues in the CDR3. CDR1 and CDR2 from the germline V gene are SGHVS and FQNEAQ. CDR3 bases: TGTGCCAGCAGCTTAGCCGGGACAGGGGGTTACGAGCAGTACTTC. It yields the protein CASSLAGTGGYEQYF.

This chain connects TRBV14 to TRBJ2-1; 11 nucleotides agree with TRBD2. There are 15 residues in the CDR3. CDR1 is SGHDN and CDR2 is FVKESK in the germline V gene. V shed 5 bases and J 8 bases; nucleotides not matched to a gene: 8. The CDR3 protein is CASSSLAGAIDEQFF. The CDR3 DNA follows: TGTGCCAGCAGCTCACTAGCGGGAGCTATCGATGAGCAGTTCTTC.

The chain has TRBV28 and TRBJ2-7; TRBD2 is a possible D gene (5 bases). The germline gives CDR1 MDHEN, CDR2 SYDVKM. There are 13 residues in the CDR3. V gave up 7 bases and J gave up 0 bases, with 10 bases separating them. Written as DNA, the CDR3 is TGTGCCAGCAAACCGGGAATCTCCTACGAGCAGTACTTC. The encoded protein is CASKPGISYEQYF.

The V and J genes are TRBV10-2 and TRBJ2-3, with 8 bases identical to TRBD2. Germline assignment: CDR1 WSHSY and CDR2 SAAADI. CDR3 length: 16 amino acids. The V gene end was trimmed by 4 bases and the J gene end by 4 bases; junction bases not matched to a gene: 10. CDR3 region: CASSALAETPPDTQYF. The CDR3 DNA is TGCGCCAGCAGTGCACTAGCGGAGACCCCGCCAGATACGCAGTATTTT.

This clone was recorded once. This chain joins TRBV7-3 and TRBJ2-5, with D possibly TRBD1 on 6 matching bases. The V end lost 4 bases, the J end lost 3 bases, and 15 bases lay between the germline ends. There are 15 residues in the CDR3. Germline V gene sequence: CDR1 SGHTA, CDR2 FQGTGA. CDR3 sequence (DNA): TGTGCCAGCAGCTCCAACACAGGGCTTAAAGAGACCCAGTACTTC. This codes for CASSSNTGLKETQYF.

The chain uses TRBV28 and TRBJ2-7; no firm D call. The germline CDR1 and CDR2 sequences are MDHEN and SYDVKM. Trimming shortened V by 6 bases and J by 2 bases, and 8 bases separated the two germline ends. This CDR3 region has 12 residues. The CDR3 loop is CASRHRAYEQYF. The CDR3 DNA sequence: TGTGCCAGCAGGCACAGAGCCTACGAGCAGTACTTC.

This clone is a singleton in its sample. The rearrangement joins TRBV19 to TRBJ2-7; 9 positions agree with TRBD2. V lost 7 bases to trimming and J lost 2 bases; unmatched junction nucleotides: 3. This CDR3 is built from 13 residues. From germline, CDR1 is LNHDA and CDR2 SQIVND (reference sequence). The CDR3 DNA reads TGTGCCAGTACCCCTAGCGGGACCTACGAGCAGTACTTC. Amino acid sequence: CASTPSGTYEQYF.

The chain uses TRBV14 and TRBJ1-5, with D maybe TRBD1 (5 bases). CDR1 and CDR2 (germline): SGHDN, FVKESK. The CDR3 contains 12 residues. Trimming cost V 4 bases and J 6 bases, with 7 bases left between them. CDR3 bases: TGTGCCAGCAGCCGGGGGGGTCAGCCCCAGCATTTT. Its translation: CASSRGGQPQHF.

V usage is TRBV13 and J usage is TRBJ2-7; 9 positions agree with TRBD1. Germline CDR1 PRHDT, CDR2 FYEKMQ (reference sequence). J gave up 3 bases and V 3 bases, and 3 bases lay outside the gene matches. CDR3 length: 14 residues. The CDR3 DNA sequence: TGTGCCAGCAGCTTGCCGGGACAGGGCTACGAGCAGTACTTC. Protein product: CASSLPGQGYEQYF.

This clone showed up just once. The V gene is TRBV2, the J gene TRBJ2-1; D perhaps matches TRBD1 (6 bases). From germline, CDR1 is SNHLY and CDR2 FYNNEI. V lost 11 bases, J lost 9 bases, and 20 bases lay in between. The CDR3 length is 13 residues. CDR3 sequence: CAGGHPPVGEQFF. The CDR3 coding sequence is TGTGCCGGGGGACACCCTCCTGTGGGTGAGCAGTTCTTC. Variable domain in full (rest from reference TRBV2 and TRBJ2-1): EPEVTQTPSHQVTQMGQEVILRCVPISNHLYFYWYRQILGQKVEFLVSFYNNEISEKSEIFDDQFSVERPDGSNFTLKIRSTKLEDSAMYFCAGGHPPVGEQFFGPGTRLTVL.

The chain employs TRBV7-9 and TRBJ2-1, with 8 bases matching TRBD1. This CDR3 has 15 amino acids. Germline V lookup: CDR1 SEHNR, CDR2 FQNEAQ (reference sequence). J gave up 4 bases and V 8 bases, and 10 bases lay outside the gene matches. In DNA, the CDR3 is TGTGCCAGCGGTACCGACAGGGGACAATACAATGAGCAGTTCTTC. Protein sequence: CASGTDRGQYNEQFF.

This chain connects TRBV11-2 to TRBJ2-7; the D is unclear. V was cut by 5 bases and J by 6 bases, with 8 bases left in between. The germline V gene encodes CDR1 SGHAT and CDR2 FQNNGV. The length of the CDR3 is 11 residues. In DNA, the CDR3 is TGTGCCAGCAGCCCTACGAGCGAGCAGTACTTC. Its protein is CASSPTSEQYF. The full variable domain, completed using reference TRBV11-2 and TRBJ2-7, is EAGVAQSPRYKIIEKRQSVAFWCNPISGHATLYWYQQILGQGPKLLIQFQNNGVVDDSQLPKDRFSAERLKGVDSTLKIQPAKLEDSAVYLCASSPTSEQYFGPGTRLTVT.

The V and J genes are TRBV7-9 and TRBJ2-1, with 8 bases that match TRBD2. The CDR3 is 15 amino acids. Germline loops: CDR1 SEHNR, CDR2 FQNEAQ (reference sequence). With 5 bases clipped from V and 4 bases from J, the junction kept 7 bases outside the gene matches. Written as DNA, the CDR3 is TGTGCCAGCAGCCCTCGGACTAGCCTATACAATGAGCAGTTCTTC. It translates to CASSPRTSLYNEQFF.

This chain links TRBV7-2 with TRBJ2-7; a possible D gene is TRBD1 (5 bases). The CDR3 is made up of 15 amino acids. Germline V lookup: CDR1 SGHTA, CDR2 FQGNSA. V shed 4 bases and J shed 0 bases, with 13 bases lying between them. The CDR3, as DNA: TGTGCCAGCAGCTCCCGAGTTGGGGCCTCCTACGAGCAGTACTTC. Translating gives CASSSRVGASYEQYF.

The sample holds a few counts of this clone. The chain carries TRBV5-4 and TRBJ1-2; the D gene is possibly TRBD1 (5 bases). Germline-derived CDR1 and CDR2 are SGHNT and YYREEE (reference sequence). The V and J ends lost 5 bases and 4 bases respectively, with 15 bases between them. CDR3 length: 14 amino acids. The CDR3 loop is CASRPTGGGYGYTF. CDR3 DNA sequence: TGTGCCAGCAGGCCTACTGGGGGGGGCTATGGCTACACCTTC.